Sequencing of this T cell receptor beta chain was carried out in a study of blood T cells in healthy people across ages. Alongside a J-beta primer mix, a sample-barcoded 5' primer served in a second PCR lasting 7 to 11 cycles. TCRdb re-called the 5' RACE reads with MiXCR, one entry per CDR3 protein. This table holds approximately 810,000 distinct CDR3 sequences, 29% found once. Ten or more counts support this clonotype. V shed 3 bases and J 1 base; nucleotides not matched to a gene: 4. This CDR3 has 15 amino acids. Germline-derived CDR1 and CDR2 are SGDLS and YYNGEE. This clonotype was obtained from a woman of 80 years or more in good health. V gene TRBV9 combines with J gene TRBJ2-7; 10 nucleotides agree with TRBD2. The sequencing input was blood. The CDR3 loop reads CASSAERGGSYEQYF. CDR3 DNA: TGTGCCAGCAGCGCGGAGCGGGGGGGTTCCTACGAGCAGTACTTC.